The 8 T cell receptor beta chains reported below all come from one sample, sequenced in a study of blood T cell repertoires in COVID-19. The assay was immunoSEQ multiplex PCR, and TCRdb's table has in-frame clones only and misses some. The sample yields 250,000 to 300,000 clones, 80% to 90% seen once. The source material was PBMCs or T cells enriched from blood (not recorded which). All receptors come from a woman aged 45-65 years who had been exposed to COVID-19.

The chain employs TRBV29-1 and TRBJ2-5; TRBD2 matches at 11 bases. The V gene end was trimmed by 0 bases and the J gene end by 5 bases; junction bases not matched to a gene: 8. The V gene's germline CDR1 is SQVTM and CDR2 ANQGSEA. The CDR3 totals 16 residues. As DNA, the CDR3 is TGCAGCGTTGAAGAACCCCTCCTAGCGGGGGGTGAGACCCAGTACTTC. This encodes CSVEEPLLAGGETQYF.

The chain joins TRBV19 to TRBJ1-6, with D possibly being TRBD1 (5 bases). The CDR3 consists of 15 residues. Germline V gene sequence: CDR1 LNHDA, CDR2 SQIVND (reference sequence). Trimming pared 4 bases from V and 7 bases from J, leaving 14 bases between. For the CDR3, the DNA is TGTGCCAGTAGTAGTCAGGGAAACGGGAATTCACCCCTCCACTTT. This translates into CASSSQGNGNSPLHF.

This rearrangement joins TRBV5-1 to TRBJ1-1; 7 nucleotides match TRBD1. There are 15 residues in the CDR3. Looked up from germline, CDR1 is SGHRS and CDR2 is YFSETQ. V shed 4 bases, J shed 10 bases, and the junction held 16 bases outside the gene matches. CDR3 DNA sequence: TGCGCCAGCAGCCCCGACTTCAGGGGGTACTTAGGAGCTTTCTTT. Amino acids: CASSPDFRGYLGAFF.

V gene TRBV3-1 (or the pseudogene TRBV3-2) combines with J gene TRBJ1-1; D may be TRBD1 (5 bases). CDR1 and CDR2 from the germline V gene are LGHDT and YNNKEL (reference sequence). The CDR3 runs to 17 residues. V shed 0 bases and J shed 2 bases, with 16 bases lying between them. This CDR3 reads CASSQDPMTDTNTEAFF. DNA of the CDR3: TGTGCCAGCAGCCAAGATCCTATGACAGACACAAACACTGAAGCTTTCTTT.

The genes are TRBV11-2 and TRBJ2-7; D may be TRBD1 (6 bases). The germline V gene has CDR1 SGHAT and CDR2 FQNNGV. The CDR3 sequence is 13 residues long. Trimming cost V 8 bases and J 5 bases, with 16 bases left between them. CDR3 bases: TGTGCCAGCCTCCTGGCAGGGGCGCACGAGCAGTACTTC. It is translated as CASLLAGAHEQYF.

This chain links TRBV18 with TRBJ2-2; 8 positions agree with TRBD1. The CDR3 sequence is 14 residues long. Trimming removed 3 bases from V and 9 bases from J; junction bases left unmatched: 6. The germline V gene has CDR1 KGHSH and CDR2 LQKENI. CDR3 nucleotide sequence: TGTGCCAGCTCACCCGGGACAGGCGGCCGGGAGCTGTTTTTT. It yields the protein CASSPGTGGRELFF.

Note on this clone: In the same sample, other DNA sequences code for this CDR3. This chain links TRBV5-1 with TRBJ2-7, with D perhaps TRBD2 (5 bases). Per the germline V gene, CDR1 is SGHRS and CDR2 is YFSETQ. This CDR3 contains 11 residues. Trimming pared 4 bases from V and 5 bases from J, leaving 7 bases between. The CDR3 DNA follows: TGCGCCAGCAGCACCGGGAACGAGCAGTACTTC. Protein: CASSTGNEQYF.

The chain employs TRBV29-1 and TRBJ2-2; 8 bases fit TRBD1. CDR1 and CDR2 (germline): SQVTM, ANQGSEA. This CDR3 contains 14 residues. The V and J ends lost 6 bases and 2 bases, in that order; junction bases with no gene match: 5. CDR3 nucleotides: TGCAGCGTCCCGGGACAGGCAAACACCGGGGAGCTGTTTTTT. Protein sequence: CSVPGQANTGELFF.